This TCR beta chain was observed in a study of blood T cells in healthy people across ages (dated by TCRdb to about 2015). Context from the whole study: Template switching captured roughly one uniquely barcoded TCR beta cDNA molecule per two T cells in model experiments. Using deep sequencing normalized with unique cDNA molecular identifiers, the study measured how TCR beta repertoire diversity changes with age. Donors were grouped into four age groups: young (average 16 years), middle-aged (about 38), aged (around 62) and long-lived (approximately 78). To avoid experimental bias, donors of different ages were spread randomly across the sequencing lanes. For two donors (one aged 18 to 30 and one aged 80 or older), the study analyzed two additional independent replicas of 1 million unique cDNA reads from the same blood draw. Study-wide findings and limitations: Total diversity estimates from one million sequenced T cells were considered lower bounds and underestimates. Observed TCR beta diversity per million T cells fell roughly linearly with age, and a significant reduction was already apparent by age roughly 40. Donor CMV infection status was unknown, potentially confounding age-related changes in expanded clonotypes. There was a strong correlation between observed TCR beta diversity and the percentage of naive T cells measured by flow cytometry. Conclusive comparison of naive and antigen-experienced compartments was prevented by the profiling of bulk unsorted PBMCs. The long-lived group showed more naive CD4+ T cells, fewer expanded clones and increased TCR diversity than the aged group, suggesting age selection.

Worth noting for this clonotype: Its cognate antigen has yet to be identified. Nothing much larger sits one base from this clone, and base qualities are not available.

V is pared back by 0 bases and J by 7 bases, with 12 bases lying between the germline termini. Measured from the cysteine to the phenylalanine, the CDR3 is 15 residues long. Only the CDR3 portion is preserved as DNA: 45 bases, with reading frame beginning at the first base. From a lookup of the germline V gene (reference sequence), CDR1 and CDR2 are LNHNV and YYDKDF. Libraries were made using 5' RACE. Sequenced on an Illumina HiSeq 2500. The second PCR ran for roughly 6 to 11 cycles and used a J-beta primer mix along with a sample-barcoded 5' primer. Each TCR beta cDNA molecule received a unique molecular identifier from a template-switch 5' adaptor carrying 12 random nucleotides. At least 2.5 million CDR3-containing paired-end reads were obtained from each sample. First-strand cDNA was synthesized from all RNA with the Mint cDNA synthesis kit, primed by a TRBC-specific oligonucleotide. Following uracil-DNA glycosylase treatment, all cDNA underwent a first 18-cycle PCR with the universal primers M1SS and BC2_uni_R. The original pipeline was this. For normalization, 1 million high-quality reads, each with a distinct molecular identifier, were randomly selected from each sample. Instead of being binned into consensus sequences, reads with shared molecular identifiers were discarded. CDR3 identification, clonotype clustering and error correction used MiTCR with a Q25 quality threshold and the strictest error-elimination algorithm. A nonparametric unseen species model using Euler transformation provided a lower-bound estimate of total TCR beta diversity. In-frame beta chains were kept once TCRdb had trimmed the public reads at Q25 with fastp and called clones with MiXCR. One record per CDR3 amino acid sequence lists the most common genes and DNA. Clone size and V and J calls follow TCRdb, not the original study. The sample table holds about 1.5 million distinct CDR3 sequences, of which approximately 43% were seen once. The ten largest clones add up to about 3.8% of the sample.

Donors were a few dozen systemically healthy Caucasian individuals from Russia aged 6 to 90 years. Roughly 9.5 milliliters of peripheral blood were drawn from each donor into EDTA-treated Vacutainer tubes. Ficoll-Paque density-gradient centrifugation was used to isolate PBMCs, with at least 6 million obtained per sample. Total RNA, at least 5 micrograms per sample, was extracted from PBMCs with Trizol reagent. Naive CD45RAhigh/CD27high T cell percentages were measured by flow cytometry on a PBMC aliquot from every donor. The origin of this receptor is a woman under 30 in good health. The sequence joins TRBV15 to TRBJ1-4; the D gene remains uncertain. The sequenced sample consisted of blood. The CDR3 reads as follows: CATSRDRVASEKLFF. The DNA sequence is as follows: TGTGCCACCAGCAGAGATCGGGTGGCTTCTGAAAAACTGTTTTTT.